This paragraph reports one T cell receptor beta chain. The CDR3 loop spans 15 amino acids. Between the trimmed V and J ends, which lost 1 base and 8 bases, there was a span of 14 bases. Germline V CDR1 and CDR2: MGHRA, YSYEKL. This sample was included in a study of CD8 T cells in Susac syndrome. With random hexamers, roughly 0.45 to 1 ug RNA was reverse transcribed. Multiplex immunoSEQ PCR targeted 54 Vbeta and 13 Jbeta TCR beta segments. A single record per CDR3 protein comes from TCRdb applying MiXCR to the immunoSEQ multiplex PCR reads. The sample records about 430,000 distinct CDR3 sequences, around 85% being singletons. Peripheral blood CD8+ and CD4+ T cells were profiled by TCR beta sequencing. Treatment-naive patients with stable or active relapsing-remitting disease served as multiple sclerosis controls.

The material sequenced was CD8+ T cells from PBMCs. The V and J genes are TRBV4-1 and TRBJ1-4; D uncertain. The clonotype comes from a human donor with multiple sclerosis. The CDR3 reads CASSQVRALGEKLFF. CDR3 nucleotides: TGCGCCAGCAGCCAAGTCCGAGCCCTGGGGGAAAAACTGTTTTTT.